This T cell receptor beta chain stems from a study of T-cell memory formation after mild COVID-19. Study conclusions and caveats: Memory cells collected pre-infection included some clones that later responded, suggesting cross-reactive memory joined.

This clonotype was observed a few times. Its specificity is not known. Sample barcodes and UMIs were carried by the TCR alpha and TCR beta cDNA libraries that 5'RACE generated with constant-segment primers. TCRdb itself ran the 5' RACE reads through MiXCR, one entry per CDR3 protein. The sample shows roughly 310,000 distinct CDR3 sequences, more than 15% of them seen only once. The germline V gene has CDR1 LGHNA and CDR2 YSLEER. With 8 bases removed from V and 1 base from J, the gap between germline ends came to 14 bases. This CDR3 is 14 amino acids long. Sequencing input: PBMCs or a T cell subset sorted from them (not recorded which). V usage is TRBV4-3 and J usage is TRBJ1-1; D is uncertain. This TCR came from a man between 18 and 29 years old who had mild COVID-19 (a few samples of this study predate the infection). Cell type and time point are not known. The CDR3 DNA follows: TGCGCCAGCGGCCGGACGGACTCGAACACTGAAGCTTTCTTT. Amino acids: CASGRTDSNTEAFF.